The 18 T cell receptor beta chains in this list originate from one sample, sequenced in a study of technical replicates of blood from a few donors. Here immunoSEQ multiplex PCR was the method, and the copy in TCRdb shows in-frame clones only, minus some. The table has around 74,000 clones, 80% to 90% seen once. Source material: PBMCs. These receptors all stem from a human donor in good health. Some clones in this sample may be carry-over from other donors' samples.

The rearrangement links TRBV11-3 to TRBJ2-7, with TRBD2 as a possible D gene (6 bases). From germline, CDR1 is SGHNT and CDR2 YENEEA. The CDR3 has 15 amino acids. The V end was cut by 5 bases, the J end by 0 bases, with 14 bases between. CDR3 DNA sequence: TGTGCCAGCAGCCGGGACTCGTCGAGCTCCTACGAGCAGTACTTC. Translation gives CASSRDSSSSYEQYF.

The chain carries TRBV9 and TRBJ2-3, with 10 bases identical to TRBD2. This CDR3 has 16 amino acids. The germline V gene has CDR1 SGDLS and CDR2 YYNGEE. The trim removed 3 bases at V and 1 base at J, leaving 5 bases unmatched. The chain's CDR3 is CASSGAGGTGTDTQYF. The CDR3, as DNA: TGTGCCAGCAGCGGAGCGGGGGGGACCGGCACAGATACGCAGTATTTT.

The chain is built from TRBV5-4 and TRBJ1-1, with 8 nucleotides matching TRBD1. This CDR3 region has 16 residues. The germline CDR1 and CDR2 sequences are SGHNT and YYREEE (reference sequence). The J segment lost 5 bases and the V segment lost 2 bases, leaving 11 bases of the junction unmatched. The CDR3 sequence is CASSFVGQEIKTEAFF. As DNA, the CDR3 is TGTGCCAGCAGCTTTGTGGGACAGGAGATTAAGACTGAAGCTTTCTTT.

The chain carries TRBV4-1 and TRBJ1-3, with 9 bases lining up with TRBD1. CDR1 and CDR2 (germline): MGHRA, YSYEKL. V shed 4 bases, J shed 4 bases, and the junction held 14 bases outside the gene matches. The CDR3 runs to 18 residues. The CDR3 region has the DNA TGCGCCAGCAGCCCAGTCCCGGGACAGGGAACGGCAGGAAACACCATATATTTT. Its translation: CASSPVPGQGTAGNTIYF.

V usage is TRBV7-9 and J usage is TRBJ1-6; 9 bases agree with TRBD1. The V and J ends lost 2 bases and 4 bases, in that order; junction bases with no gene match: 9. This CDR3 is built from 18 residues. Per germline, CDR1 SEHNR and CDR2 FQNEAQ (reference sequence). The CDR3 loop is CASSLPRTGETYNSPLHF. As DNA, the CDR3 is TGTGCCAGCAGCTTACCAAGGACAGGGGAGACATATAATTCACCCCTCCACTTT.

The CDR3 DNA sequence: TGCGCCAGCAGCCAAGATTTAGGGGGTCCGACAGATACGCAGTATTTT. It translates to CASSQDLGGPTDTQYF. The chain is built from TRBV4-3 and TRBJ2-3, with TRBD1 as a possible D gene (6 bases). Germline loops: CDR1 LGHNA, CDR2 YSLEER. The CDR3 is made up of 16 amino acids. Trimming took 0 bases from V and 3 from J, leaving 13 bases between them.

The chain joins TRBV2 to TRBJ1-3; 7 bases align to TRBD1. The V and J ends lost 7 bases and 5 bases, in that order; junction bases with no gene match: 5. The CDR3 is made up of 13 amino acids. The V gene's germline CDR1 is SNHLY and CDR2 FYNNEI. CDR3 protein: CASNRTGRNTIYF. DNA of the CDR3: TGTGCCAGCAATCGGACAGGACGAAACACCATATATTTT.

The gene calls are TRBV18 and TRBJ2-1, with TRBD1 as a possible D gene (6 bases). The V end was cut by 0 bases, the J end by 0 bases, with 12 bases between. CDR3 length: 17 residues. In germline, CDR1 is KGHSH, CDR2 LQKENI. The DNA of the CDR3 is TGTGCCAGCTCACCACCTGTGGGGGCGGGCTCCTACAATGAGCAGTTCTTC. Protein product: CASSPPVGAGSYNEQFF.

The rearrangement joins TRBV7-6 to TRBJ1-4; D might be TRBD1 (5 bases). The CDR3 length is 15 residues. The V and J ends lost 0 bases and 4 bases respectively, with 9 bases between them. Looked up from germline, CDR1 is SGHVS and CDR2 is FNYEAQ. CDR3: CASSLAGVNNEKLFF. CDR3 DNA: TGTGCCAGCAGCTTAGCAGGGGTTAATAATGAAAAACTGTTTTTT.

This chain joins TRBV7-9 and TRBJ1-2; D may be TRBD1 (6 bases). Trimming took 5 bases from V and 6 from J, leaving 19 bases between them. The CDR3 is made up of 15 amino acids. Per germline, CDR1 SEHNR and CDR2 FQNEAQ (reference sequence). CDR3 amino acids: CASSPTTTGNDGYTF. The CDR3 DNA reads as TGTGCCAGCAGCCCAACTACCACAGGGAATGATGGCTACACCTTC.

This CDR3 is CASSLIDRVHEQYF. In DNA, the CDR3 is TGTGCCAGCAGCTTAATAGACAGGGTCCACGAGCAGTACTTC. The J gene is TRBJ2-7, the V gene TRBV7-2; TRBD1 aligns across 7 bases. The CDR3 has 14 residues. Per germline, CDR1 SGHTA and CDR2 FQGNSA. J gave up 5 bases and V 2 bases, and 6 bases lay outside the gene matches.

The chain recombines TRBV7-2 with TRBJ2-7; TRBD2 agrees at 7 bases. The germline CDR1 and CDR2 sequences are SGHTA and FQGNSA. Losses at the gene ends were 5 bases for V and 3 bases for J; bases not matched to a gene: 7. The CDR3 has 14 amino acids. CDR3 sequence reads: CASSHVGGYYEQYF. In nucleotides, the CDR3 is TGTGCCAGCAGCCACGTCGGGGGGTACTACGAGCAGTACTTC.

This rearrangement joins TRBV19 to TRBJ1-5; D is possibly TRBD1 (5 bases). CDR1 and CDR2 from the germline V gene are LNHDA and SQIVND (reference sequence). The germline V and J ends were trimmed by 6 bases and 0 bases, with 12 bases remaining between them. This CDR3 is built from 15 residues. CDR3 in amino acids: CASRGPGYSNQPQHF. The CDR3 coding sequence is TGTGCCAGTAGGGGGCCAGGTTATAGCAATCAGCCCCAGCATTTT.

The V and J genes are TRBV9 and TRBJ2-7, with D maybe TRBD2 (5 bases). CDR3 length: 13 residues. Trimming left V 7 bases short and J 5 bases short, with 16 bases between. Per the germline V gene, CDR1 is SGDLS and CDR2 is YYNGEE. The DNA of the CDR3 is TGTGCCAGCTCCAGCTACCCCGGGGACGAGCAGTACTTC. Translated, it gives CASSSYPGDEQYF.

V usage is TRBV7-3 and J usage is TRBJ2-3; D is undetermined. Trimming removed 1 base at V and 0 bases at J, with 8 bases between. Germline-derived CDR1 and CDR2 are SGHTA and FQGTGA. This CDR3 contains 15 residues. CDR3 residues: CASSLSSFSTDTQYF. CDR3 coding DNA: TGTGCCAGCAGCTTAAGCAGTTTTAGCACAGATACGCAGTATTTT.

This rearrangement joins TRBV7-3 to TRBJ2-2; TRBD2 aligns across 16 bases. This CDR3 is 16 amino acids long. The J segment lost 3 bases and the V segment lost 6 bases, leaving 1 base of the junction unmatched. Germline CDR1 and CDR2: SGHTA and FQGTGA. CDR3 residues: CASRGLAGGHTGELFF. Written as DNA, the CDR3 is TGTGCCAGCAGGGGACTAGCGGGGGGGCACACCGGGGAGCTGTTTTTT. The variable domain in full, completed from reference TRBV7-3 and TRBJ2-2, reads GAGVSQTPSNKVTEKGKYVELRCDPISGHTALYWYRQSLGQGPEFLIYFQGTGAADDSGLPNDRFFAVRPEGSVSTLKIQRTERGDSAVYLCASRGLAGGHTGELFFGEGSRLTVL.

The chain combines TRBV30 with TRBJ2-7, with 13 bases identical to TRBD2. V dropped 4 bases and J dropped 5; count of bases not matched to a gene: 8. CDR3 size: 15 residues. CDR1 is GTSNPN, CDR2 SVGIG, per germline (reference sequence). The CDR3 protein is CAWTKGLAGDDEQYF. The DNA for the CDR3 is TGTGCCTGGACGAAAGGACTAGCGGGAGATGACGAGCAGTACTTC.

This sequence joins TRBV7-9 and TRBJ2-7; the match to TRBD1 covers 8 bases. In germline, CDR1 is SEHNR, CDR2 FQNEAQ (reference sequence). The CDR3 sequence is 14 residues long. V trimming: 3 bases; J trimming: 7 bases; junction bases outside the gene matches: 8. In nucleotides, the CDR3 is TGTGCCAGCAGCTTGGGTCAGGGGGCTGGTGAGCAGTACTTC. Its protein is CASSLGQGAGEQYF.